This T cell receptor beta chain was identified during a study of T cells expressing NK-cell markers. Study information: Eight donors were sequenced, seven testing HCMV-seropositive and one testing seronegative.

The study's findings and limits: Specificity for HCMV among expanded NKG2C+ T cell clones was not established.

Concerning this clonotype: Its antigen remains unknown.

CDR3 length: 15 residues. Germline V gives CDR1 MNHNS, CDR2 SASEGT. A 5'RACE template switching approach incorporating UMIs was used to make TCR beta cDNA. TCRdb re-called the 5' RACE reads; every CDR3 protein appears as one record, without DNA. The data include about 260,000 distinct CDR3 sequences; the top ten clones carry 0.3% to 0.45%. Material for sequencing was blood T cells: a sorted CD56 or NKG2C T cell subset, CD4+ or CD8+ T cells, or bulk PBMC T cells (not recorded which). The receptor comes from a man aged 18 to 30 in good health. The rearrangement uses TRBV6-1 and TRBJ1-1; as DNA is missing, the TRBD1 call by TCRdb cannot be tested. CDR3: CASSDNRGPNTEAFF.